This TCR beta chain was sequenced during a study of T cells in severe cutaneous drug reactions (dated by TCRdb to 2018 to 2020). In the study overall: Patients were recruited between the early 2010s and the late 2010s from Taiwan, Thailand and a European registry network. Only patients with a probable or definite SJS/TEN or DRESS diagnosis by RegiSCAR criteria were enrolled. Assignment of the culprit drug relied on both the Naranjo algorithm and the ALDEN drug causality algorithm. Blister fluids/cells, PBMC and other biological samples were taken from patients in the acute stage or the recovery stage. Single-cell sequencing, quantitative PCR validation, functional assays and transgenic mouse experiments were combined with bulk TCR sequencing. Libraries were prepared using iRepertoire multiplex PCR, and a comparison was cited by the authors in which similar capture of abundant clonotypes was shown across iRepertoire and 5' RACE methods with or without UMI.

Library preparation used the iRepertoire multiplex PCR system with TCR subtype-specific primers for both bulk and single-cell sequencing. Multiplex PCR with primers aimed at the V, D and J gene regions produced the bulk TCR beta libraries. Bulk TCR library preparation used roughly 85-500 ng of RNA per sample as input. An Illumina MiSeq was used to sequence the bulk TCR beta amplicons. As for the authors' bioinformatics: Quality control steps removed sample misassignments and low-quality sequencing reads. CDR3 was defined as the amino acids between the V-gene Y[YFLI]C motif and the J-segment [FW]GXGT motif. TRBV and TRBJ gene assignments and CDR3 clonotypes followed the IMGT database. TRBV expression in each sample was normalized to the mean expression of the same gene in PBMC from some 45 healthy donors. TCRdb reprocessed the sequencing reads and holds a single record per CDR3 protein sequence, with no DNA. Here the V and J calls rest on TCRdb's processing, not on the authors' analysis. The table for this sample records 6,000 or so distinct CDR3 sequences. Of the sample, roughly 31% is held by the ten largest clones.

The CDR3 numbers 14 residues from cysteine through phenylalanine. The DNA sequence is not available. As encoded in the germline V gene (reference sequence), CDR1 is GTSNPN while CDR2 is SVGIG. Frequency indicates this clonotype is medium-sized (0.01 to 0.1%); no count is kept. Its binding antigen is unknown. The donors whose samples were sequenced had carbamazepine-induced Stevens-Johnson syndrome or toxic epidermal necrolysis (CBZ-SJS/TEN). To look for drug-specific clonotypes, next-generation sequencing was used to profile the T cell receptor repertoires of patients with drug-induced severe cutaneous adverse reactions. The RNA source was either peripheral blood mononuclear cells or blister cells from skin lesions. General findings and caveats noted by the study authors: Although undetectable or scarce in tolerant-control and healthy-donor PBMC, a public TCRbeta CDR3 was found in all seven CBZ-SJS/TEN blister samples, at a mean of 13.57%. The authors noted that whether the public TCR generalizes to SJS/TEN caused by other drugs still needs further study. A strong increase in TRBV12-4 usage was observed in CBZ-SJS/TEN patients, with averages of approximately 30% in blister cells and 4% to 5% in PBMC.

Here the chain combines TRBV30 and TRBJ2-7; the D call of TRBD1 rests on TCRdb alone, since no DNA is present to check it. The receptor was derived from a human donor with toxic epidermal necrolysis, a severe cutaneous drug reaction. Material for sequencing was cells from a skin blister. The cell subset or site label corresponds to: unsorted cells from skin lesion blisters. CDR3 sequence: CAWSDGMGDYEQYF.